Listed below are T cell receptor beta chains from one sample, sequenced in a study of blood T cell repertoires in COVID-19. Repertoires were generated with immunoSEQ multiplex PCR, while TCRdb's copy carries only in-frame clones and drops some. The sample lists roughly 77,000 clones, about 87% occurring once. The sequencing input was peripheral blood. The receptor set was obtained from a man aged 50 to 60 with active COVID-19. Both conserved end residues are part of each CDR3. Each record gives: V gene, J gene, D gene, CDR3 protein. A D gene is named only where the DNA matches it firmly.

V: TRBV19; J: TRBJ1-5; D: TRBD1; CDR3: CASSRDREGQPQHF
V: TRBV7-7; J: TRBJ2-2; D: -; CDR3: CASSLDRANTGELFF
V: TRBV6-6; J: TRBJ1-1; D: -; CDR3: CASSYSRGTEAFF
V: TRBV28; J: TRBJ2-2; D: -; CDR3: CASSRPRGAAGELFF
V: TRBV19; J: TRBJ1-1; D: TRBD1; CDR3: CASRYTGVNTEAFF
V: TRBV5-1; J: TRBJ2-7; D: -; CDR3: CASSLNLEDEQYF
V: TRBV11-3; J: TRBJ2-2; D: TRBD1; CDR3: CASSPGQGNTGELFF
V: TRBV10-1; J: TRBJ2-2; D: -; CDR3: CASRETGLPTGELFF
V: TRBV28; J: TRBJ2-7; D: TRBD1; CDR3: CASTIPPGQLSYEQYF
V: TRBV9; J: TRBJ1-6; D: TRBD1; CDR3: CASSVVGTGGSPLHF
V: TRBV10-3; J: TRBJ2-7; D: -; CDR3: CAISDASDSYEQYF
V: TRBV5-3; J: TRBJ2-2; D: TRBD2; CDR3: CARSLVAGGHTGELFF
V: TRBV10-3; J: TRBJ1-2; D: TRBD1; CDR3: CAISESLGQNYGYTF
V: TRBV6-1; J: TRBJ1-2; D: -; CDR3: CASSEGGQLYGYTF
V: TRBV28; J: TRBJ2-1; D: -; CDR3: CASSHASEHYNEQFF
V: TRBV19; J: TRBJ2-1; D: TRBD2; CDR3: CASSSGLAGGLYYNEQFF
V: TRBV9; J: TRBJ2-3; D: TRBD2; CDR3: CASSVDSGRGTDTQYF
V: TRBV28; J: TRBJ2-7; D: TRBD2; CDR3: CASSIFSGLTYEQYF